This T cell receptor beta chain was profiled in a study of T cell responses to AZD1222 COVID-19 vaccine. Study results and limitations: Unmutated variant regions are reportedly targeted by nearly half of spike-specific TCRs. Repertoires were obtained only post-peak T cell response.

This clone has a single count. Antigen specificity is unknown. Second doses were pooled across both intervals (about 4 or about 12 weeks). Method: immunoSEQ multiplex PCR; TCRdb's copy keeps in-frame clones and lacks some. The table has 85,000 to 90,000 clones, around 90% seen once. The TCR comes from an adult who received the AZD1222 COVID-19 vaccine. The specimen comprised peripheral blood, sampled 28 days after the second AZD1222 dose.

The CDR3 reads CAWSAAASNEQFF. DNA for the CDR3: TGTGCCTGGAGTGCGGCGGCTAGTAATGAGCAGTTCTTC. This chain uses TRBV30 with TRBJ2-1; no definite D call. Per germline, CDR1 GTSNPN and CDR2 SVGIG (reference sequence). The CDR3 is made up of 13 amino acids. V was clipped by 1 base and J by 7 bases, with 11 bases between them.